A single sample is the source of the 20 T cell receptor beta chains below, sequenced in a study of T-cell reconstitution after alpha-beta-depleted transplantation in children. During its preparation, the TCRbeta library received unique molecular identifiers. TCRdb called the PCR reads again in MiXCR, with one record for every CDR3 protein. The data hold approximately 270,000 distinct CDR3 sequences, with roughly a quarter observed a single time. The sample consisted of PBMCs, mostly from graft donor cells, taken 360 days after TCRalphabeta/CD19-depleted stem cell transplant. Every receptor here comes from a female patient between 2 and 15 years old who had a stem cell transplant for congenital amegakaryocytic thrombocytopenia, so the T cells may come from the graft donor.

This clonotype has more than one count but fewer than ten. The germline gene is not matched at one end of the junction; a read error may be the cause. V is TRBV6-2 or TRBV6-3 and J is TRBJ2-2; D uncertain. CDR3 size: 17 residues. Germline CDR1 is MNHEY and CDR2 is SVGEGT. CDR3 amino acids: CASSDSTRASNTGELFF. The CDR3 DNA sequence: TGTGCCAGCAGTGACTCGACACGAGCGTCGAACACCGGGGAGCTGTTTTTT.

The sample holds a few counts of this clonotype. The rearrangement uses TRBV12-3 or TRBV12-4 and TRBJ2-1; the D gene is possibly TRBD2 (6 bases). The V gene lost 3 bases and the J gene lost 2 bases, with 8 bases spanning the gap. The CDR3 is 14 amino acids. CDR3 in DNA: TGTGCCAGCAGTTTGCGGGGCCCCTACAATGAGCAGTTCTTC. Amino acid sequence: CASSLRGPYNEQFF.

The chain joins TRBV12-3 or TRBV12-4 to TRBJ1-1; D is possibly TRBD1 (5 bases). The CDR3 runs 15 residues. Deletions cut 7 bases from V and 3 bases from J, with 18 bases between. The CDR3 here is CASKGRGEGDTEAFF. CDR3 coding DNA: TGTGCCAGCAAGGGGAGAGGGGAAGGGGACACTGAAGCTTTCTTT.

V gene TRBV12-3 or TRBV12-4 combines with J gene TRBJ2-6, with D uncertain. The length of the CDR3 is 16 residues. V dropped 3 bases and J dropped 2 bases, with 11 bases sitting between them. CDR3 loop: CASSFARHPGANVLTF. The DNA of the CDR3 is TGTGCCAGCAGTTTTGCTCGGCACCCTGGGGCCAACGTCCTGACTTTC.

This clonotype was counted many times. CDR3 protein: CASSLFGSGATGELFF. The CDR3 DNA reads as TGTGCCAGCAGCTTGTTCGGGAGCGGGGCCACCGGGGAGCTGTTTTTT. The chain uses TRBV7-2 and TRBJ2-2; 7 bases match TRBD2. Germline assignment: CDR1 SGHTA and CDR2 FQGNSA. The CDR3 runs to 16 residues. Trimming at V came to 3 bases and at J to 4 bases, leaving 8 bases not matched to a gene. The full variable domain, in which reference TRBV7-2 and TRBJ2-2 provide the parts outside the CDR3, is GAGVSQSPSNKVTEKGKDVELRCDPISGHTALYWYRQSLGQGLEFLIYFQGNSAPDKSGLPSDRFSAERTGGSVSTLTIQRTQQEDSAVYLCASSLFGSGATGELFFGEGSRLTVL.

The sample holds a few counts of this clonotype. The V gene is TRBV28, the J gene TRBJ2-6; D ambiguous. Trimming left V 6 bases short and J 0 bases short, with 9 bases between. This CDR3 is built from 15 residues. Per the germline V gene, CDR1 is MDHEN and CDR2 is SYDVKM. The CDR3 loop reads CASSRSPSGANVLTF. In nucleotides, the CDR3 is TGTGCCAGCAGCCGGAGTCCCTCTGGGGCCAACGTCCTGACTTTC.

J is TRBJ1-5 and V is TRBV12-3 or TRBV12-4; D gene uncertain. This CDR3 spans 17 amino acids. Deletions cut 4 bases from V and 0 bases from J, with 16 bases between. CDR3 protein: CASSYPPSGNSNQPQHF. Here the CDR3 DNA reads TGTGCCAGCAGTTACCCGCCCTCCGGGAATAGCAATCAGCCCCAGCATTTT.

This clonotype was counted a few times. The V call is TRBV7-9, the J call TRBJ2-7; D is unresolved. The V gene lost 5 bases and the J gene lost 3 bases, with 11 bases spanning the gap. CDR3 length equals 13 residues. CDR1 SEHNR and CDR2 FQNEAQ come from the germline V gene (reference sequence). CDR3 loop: CASSRPKVYEQYF. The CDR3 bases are TGTGCCAGCAGCCGCCCGAAGGTCTACGAGCAGTACTTC.

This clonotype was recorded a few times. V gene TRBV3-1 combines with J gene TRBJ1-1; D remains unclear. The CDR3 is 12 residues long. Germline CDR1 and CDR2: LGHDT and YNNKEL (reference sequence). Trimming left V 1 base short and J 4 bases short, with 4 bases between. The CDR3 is CASSQAGTEAFF. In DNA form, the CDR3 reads TGTGCCAGCAGCCAAGCGGGCACTGAAGCTTTCTTT. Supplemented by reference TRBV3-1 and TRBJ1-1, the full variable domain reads DTAVSQTPKYLVTQMGNDKSIKCEQNLGHDTMYWYKQDSKKFLKIMFSYNNKELIINETVPNRFSPKSPDKAHLNLHINSLELGDSAVYFCASSQAGTEAFFGQGTRLTVV.

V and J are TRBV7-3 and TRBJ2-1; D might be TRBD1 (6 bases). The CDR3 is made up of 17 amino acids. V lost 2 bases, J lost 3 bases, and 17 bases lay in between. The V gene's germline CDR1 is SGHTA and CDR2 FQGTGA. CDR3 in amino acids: CASSLWGPPLFYNEQFF. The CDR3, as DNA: TGTGCCAGCAGCTTATGGGGGCCCCCCTTATTCTACAATGAGCAGTTCTTC.

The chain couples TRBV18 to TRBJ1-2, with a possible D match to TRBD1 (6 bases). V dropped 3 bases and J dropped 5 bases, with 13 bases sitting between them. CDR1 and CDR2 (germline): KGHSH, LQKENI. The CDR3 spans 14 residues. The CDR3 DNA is TGTGCCAGCTCACCGGGGACACAAGAGTATGGCTACACCTTC. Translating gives CASSPGTQEYGYTF.

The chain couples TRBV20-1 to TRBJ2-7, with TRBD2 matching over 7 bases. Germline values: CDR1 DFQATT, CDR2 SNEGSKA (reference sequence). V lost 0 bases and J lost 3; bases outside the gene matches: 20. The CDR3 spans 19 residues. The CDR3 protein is CSARDLHLATSEALYEQYF. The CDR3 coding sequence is TGCAGTGCTAGAGATTTGCATCTAGCTACTAGCGAAGCGCTCTACGAGCAGTACTTC.

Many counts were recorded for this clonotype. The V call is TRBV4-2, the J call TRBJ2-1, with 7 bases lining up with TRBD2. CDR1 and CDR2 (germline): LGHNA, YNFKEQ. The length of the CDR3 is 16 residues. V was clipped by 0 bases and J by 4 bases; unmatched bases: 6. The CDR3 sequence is CASSQESGGSYNEQFF. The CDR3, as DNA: TGTGCCAGCAGCCAAGAGTCGGGGGGTAGTTACAATGAGCAGTTCTTC.

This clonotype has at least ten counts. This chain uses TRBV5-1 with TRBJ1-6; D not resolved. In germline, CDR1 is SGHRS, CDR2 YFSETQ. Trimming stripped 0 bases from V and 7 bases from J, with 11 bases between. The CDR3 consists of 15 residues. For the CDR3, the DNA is TGCGCCAGCAGCTTGGTCCAGAGAACCAATTCACCCCTCCACTTT. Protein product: CASSLVQRTNSPLHF.

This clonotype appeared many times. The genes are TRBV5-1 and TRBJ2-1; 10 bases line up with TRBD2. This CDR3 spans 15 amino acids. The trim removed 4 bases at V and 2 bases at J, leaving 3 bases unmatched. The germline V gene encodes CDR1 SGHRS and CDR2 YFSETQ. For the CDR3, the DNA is TGCGCCAGCAGCACCACTAGCGGGACCTACAATGAGCAGTTCTTC. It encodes CASSTTSGTYNEQFF.

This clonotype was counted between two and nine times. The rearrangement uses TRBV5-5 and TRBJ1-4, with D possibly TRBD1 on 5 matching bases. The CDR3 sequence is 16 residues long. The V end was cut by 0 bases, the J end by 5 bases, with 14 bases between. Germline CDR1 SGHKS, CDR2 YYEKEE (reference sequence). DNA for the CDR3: TGTGCCAGCAGCTTGGAAGGGGCCAGGCAGAATGAAAAACTGTTTTTT. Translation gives CASSLEGARQNEKLFF.

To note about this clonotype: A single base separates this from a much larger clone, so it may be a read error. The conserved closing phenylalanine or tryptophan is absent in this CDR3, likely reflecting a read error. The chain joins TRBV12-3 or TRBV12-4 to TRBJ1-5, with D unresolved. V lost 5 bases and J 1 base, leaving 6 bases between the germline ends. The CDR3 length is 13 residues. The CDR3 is CASSRQSNQPQHY. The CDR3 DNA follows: TGTGCCAGCAGTCGACAAAGCAATCAGCCCCAGCATTAT.

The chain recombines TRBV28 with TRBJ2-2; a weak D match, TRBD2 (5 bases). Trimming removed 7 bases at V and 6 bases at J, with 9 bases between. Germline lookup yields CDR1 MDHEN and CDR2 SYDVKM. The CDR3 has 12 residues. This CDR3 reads CASTSHPGELFF. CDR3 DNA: TGTGCCAGCACTAGCCACCCCGGGGAGCTGTTTTTT.

The CDR3 spells CASSQGGPGTYEQYF. Written as DNA, the CDR3 is TGCGCCAGCAGCCAAGGTGGCCCGGGAACCTACGAGCAGTACTTC. This chain connects TRBV4-1 to TRBJ2-7; tentatively, D is TRBD2 (5 bases). CDR1 is MGHRA, CDR2 YSYEKL, per germline. V shed 1 base and J shed 2 bases, with 12 bases lying between them. This CDR3 contains 15 residues.

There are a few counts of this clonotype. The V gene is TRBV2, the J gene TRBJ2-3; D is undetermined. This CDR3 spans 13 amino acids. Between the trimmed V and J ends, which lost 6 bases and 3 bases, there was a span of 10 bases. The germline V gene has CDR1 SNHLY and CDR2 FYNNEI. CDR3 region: CASRALGTDTQYF. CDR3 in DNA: TGTGCCAGCAGGGCCCTGGGAACAGATACGCAGTATTTT. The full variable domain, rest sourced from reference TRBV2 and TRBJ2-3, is EPEVTQTPSHQVTQMGQEVILRCVPISNHLYFYWYRQILGQKVEFLVSFYNNEISEKSEIFDDQFSVERPDGSNFTLKIRSTKLEDSAMYFCASRALGTDTQYFGPGTRLTVL.